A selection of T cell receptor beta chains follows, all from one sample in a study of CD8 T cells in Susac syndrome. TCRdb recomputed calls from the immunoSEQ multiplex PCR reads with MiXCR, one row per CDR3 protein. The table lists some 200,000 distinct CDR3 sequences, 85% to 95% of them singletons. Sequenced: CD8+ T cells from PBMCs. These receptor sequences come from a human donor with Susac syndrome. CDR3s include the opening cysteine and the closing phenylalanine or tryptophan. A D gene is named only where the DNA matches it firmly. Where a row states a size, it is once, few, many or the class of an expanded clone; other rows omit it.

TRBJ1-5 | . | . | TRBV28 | TGTGCCAGCAGTTTTTTTCATTCGGGGGACCAGCCCCAGCATTTT | CASSFFHSGDQPQHF
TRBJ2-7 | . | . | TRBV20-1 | TGCAGTGCGTTCTCTAGGCGGGCTATCTCCTACGAGCAGTACTTC | CSAFSRRAISYEQYF
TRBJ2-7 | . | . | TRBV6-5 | TGTGCCAGCACCACGAGCGGTACCTCCTACGAGCAGTACTTC | CASTTSGTSYEQYF
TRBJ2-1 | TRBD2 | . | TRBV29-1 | TGCAGCGTTTCTCCGGGACTAGCGTCCTACAATGAGCAGTTCTTC | CSVSPGLASYNEQFF
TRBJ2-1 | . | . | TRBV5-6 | TGTGCCAGCAGCCCGGACCTACCCAATGAGCAGTTCTTC | CASSPDLPNEQFF
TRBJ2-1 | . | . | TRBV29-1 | TGCAGCGTTGATCAGTATGAGCAGTTCTTC | CSVDQYEQFF
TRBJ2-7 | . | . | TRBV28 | TGTGCCAGCAGTTTTGACAGGGACTACTACGAGCAGTACTTC | CASSFDRDYYEQYF
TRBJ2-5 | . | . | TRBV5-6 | TGTGCCAGCAGCTTTCCCACAGGGCCTACAGAGACCCAGTACTTC | CASSFPTGPTETQYF
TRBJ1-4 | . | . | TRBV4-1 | TGCGCCAGCAGCCAAGAGCAGGGGTTCAATGAAAAACTGTTTTTT | CASSQEQGFNEKLFF
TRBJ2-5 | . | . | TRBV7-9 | TGTGCCAGCAGGCGAGGGGGGGCAGGAGAGACCCAGTACTTC | CASRRGGAGETQYF
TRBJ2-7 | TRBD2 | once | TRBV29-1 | TGCAGCGTTGGGGGAACTAGCGGGAGAGGCTACGAGCAGTACTTC | CSVGGTSGRGYEQYF
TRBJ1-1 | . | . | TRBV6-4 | TGTGCCAGCAGCAGGGCCCCAGGGGAGGCTGAAGCTTTCTTT | CASSRAPGEAEAFF
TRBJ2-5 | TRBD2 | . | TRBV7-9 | TGTGCCAGCAGCCCCGATCTGGGACTAGCGGGGGGAGGTCAAGAGACCCAGTACTTC | CASSPDLGLAGGGQETQYF
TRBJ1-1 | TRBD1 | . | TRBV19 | TGTGCCAGTAGTCTAACAGGGGGCGCGGGGTACACAACTGAAGCTTTCTTT | CASSLTGGAGYTTEAFF
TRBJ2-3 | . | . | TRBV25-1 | TGTGCCAGCAGTGAGGACGAGGGGGGAAATACGCAGTATTTT | CASSEDEGGNTQYF
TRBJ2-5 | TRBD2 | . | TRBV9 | TGTGCCAGCAGCGTCGGGGCTAGCGGGTACCAAGAGACCCAGTACTTC | CASSVGASGYQETQYF
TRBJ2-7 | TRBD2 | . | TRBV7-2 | TGTGCCAGCAGCTTAGCGACTAGCTCCCCGTACTTC | CASSLATSSPYF
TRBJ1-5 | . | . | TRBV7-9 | TGTGCCAGCAGCGACACAGGGTATAGTCAGCCCCAGCATTTT | CASSDTGYSQPQHF
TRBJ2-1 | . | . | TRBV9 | TGTGCCAGCGGCGCCCGGTTTAACGAGCAGTTCTTC | CASGARFNEQFF
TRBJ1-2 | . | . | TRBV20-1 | TGCAGTGCTAGAGTTTTATTATCAGGCTACACCTTC | CSARVLLSGYTF
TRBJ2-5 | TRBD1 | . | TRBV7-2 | TGTGCCAGCACCCAGGGGGCGATGGAGACCCAGTACTTC | CASTQGAMETQYF
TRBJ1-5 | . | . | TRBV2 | TGTGCCAGCAGTGAAGGACAGAATAGCAATCAGCCCCAGCATTTT | CASSEGQNSNQPQHF
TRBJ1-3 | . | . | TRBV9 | TGTGCCAGCAGCGTAGGGGGCGGGGGACTGAGCTCTGGAAACACCATATATTTT | CASSVGGGGLSSGNTIYF
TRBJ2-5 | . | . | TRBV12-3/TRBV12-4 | TGTGCCAGCAGCCCTCCTGGGCTTAAAGAGACCCAGTACTTC | CASSPPGLKETQYF
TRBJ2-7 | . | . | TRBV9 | TGTGCCAGCAGCCCGGAGAACCACGAGCAGTACTTC | CASSPENHEQYF
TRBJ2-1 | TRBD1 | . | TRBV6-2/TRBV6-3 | TGTGCCAGCAGTTTTGGACAGGGGGCCAATGAGCAGTTCTTC | CASSFGQGANEQFF
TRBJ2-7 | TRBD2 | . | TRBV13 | TGTGCCAGCAGCCTCGGACTAGCGGGAGGGAGCTACGAGCAGTACTTC | CASSLGLAGGSYEQYF
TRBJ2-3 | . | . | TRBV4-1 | TGCGCCAGCAGCCAAGATAAGACAGATACGCAGTATTTT | CASSQDKTDTQYF
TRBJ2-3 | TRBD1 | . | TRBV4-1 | TGCGCCAGCAGCCAAGATCTGGGGACAGAGACAGATACGCAGTATTTT | CASSQDLGTETDTQYF
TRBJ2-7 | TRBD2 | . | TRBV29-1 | TGCAGCGTTGAAGCCGGGACTAGATACGAGCAGTACTTC | CSVEAGTRYEQYF
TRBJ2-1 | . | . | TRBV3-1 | TGTGCCAGCAGCCTGCCTCGACATCCTACTTACAATGAGCAGTTCTTC | CASSLPRHPTYNEQFF
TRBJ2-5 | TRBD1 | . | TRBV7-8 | TGTGCCAGCAGCTTAAGGACAGGGTGGAGGGAGACCCAGTACTTC | CASSLRTGWRETQYF
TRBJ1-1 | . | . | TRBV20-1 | TGCAGTGCTCCGGCTACAGGGATTCTGGCGACCACTGAAGCTTTCTTT | CSAPATGILATTEAFF
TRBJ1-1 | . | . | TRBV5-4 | TGTGCCAGCAGCGGAGGCCCCCGAGCTTTCTTT | CASSGGPRAFF
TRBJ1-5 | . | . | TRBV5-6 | TGTGCCAGCAGCTTGGGCGCCCGCTTCAATCAGCCCCAGCATTTT | CASSLGARFNQPQHF
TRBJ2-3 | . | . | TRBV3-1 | TGTGCCAGCAGCCCCGATGGGGGGAGCACAGATACGCAGTATTTT | CASSPDGGSTDTQYF
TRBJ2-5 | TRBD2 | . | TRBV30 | TGTGCCTGGCGAACTAGCGGGGGAGTAGAGACCCAGTACTTC | CAWRTSGGVETQYF
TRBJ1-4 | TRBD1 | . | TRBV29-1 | TGCAGCGTCCCGGGGACAGGGGGCGAGAAACTGTTTTTT | CSVPGTGGEKLFF
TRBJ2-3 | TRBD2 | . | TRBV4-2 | TGTGCCAGCAGCCAAGAACTAGCGGGACCGACAGATACGCAGTATTTT | CASSQELAGPTDTQYF
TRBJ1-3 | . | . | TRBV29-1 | TGCAGCGTTAGTCAGAGGTCGCGGGACTTGAATTTT | CSVSQRSRDLNF
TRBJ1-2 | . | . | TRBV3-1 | TGTGCCAGCAGCCACAAGACAGGACCCTATGGCTACACCTTC | CASSHKTGPYGYTF
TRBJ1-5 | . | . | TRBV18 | TGTGCCAGCTCACCACTAGGGGGGGTAAGCAATCAGCCCCAGCATTTT | CASSPLGGVSNQPQHF
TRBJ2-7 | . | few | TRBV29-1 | TGCAGCGTCCGAGAGTCCGGGGGATCCCTCTACGAGCAGTACTTC | CSVRESGGSLYEQYF
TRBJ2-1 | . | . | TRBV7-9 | TGTGCCAGCAGCTTAGGGGTCGGGAAAGGTCAGTTCTTC | CASSLGVGKGQFF
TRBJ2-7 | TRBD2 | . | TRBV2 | TGTGCCAGCAGTGAAGGAGGGACTACCTACGAGCAGTACTTC | CASSEGGTTYEQYF
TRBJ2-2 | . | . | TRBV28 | TGTGCCAGCAGTTTCGGAGACGACTTACAGGGTTTCTGGACCGGGGAGCTGTTTTTT | CASSFGDDLQGFWTGELFF
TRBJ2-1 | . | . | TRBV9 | TGTGCCAGCAGTAACAGGGACATTGAGCAGTTCTTC | CASSNRDIEQFF
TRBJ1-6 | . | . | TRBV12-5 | TGTGCTAGTGGTTTTTCAGGGGTGGATTCACCCCTCCACTTT | CASGFSGVDSPLHF
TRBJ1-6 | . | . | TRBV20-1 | TGCAGTGCTAGGGCATTCGGGCAGGGGAATTCACCCCTCCACTTT | CSARAFGQGNSPLHF
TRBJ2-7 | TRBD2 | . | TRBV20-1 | TGCAGTGCTAGAGAGGGAAAGACTAGCGGGGGTCTCTACGAGCAGTACTTC | CSAREGKTSGGLYEQYF
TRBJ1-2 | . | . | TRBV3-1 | TGTGCCAGCAGCCAAGTCCTCGAGGACGGCTACACCTTC | CASSQVLEDGYTF
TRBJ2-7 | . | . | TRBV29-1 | TGCAGCGTCTTCGGGGGGGAGCAGGGGGTTTCCTACGAGCAGTACTTC | CSVFGGEQGVSYEQYF
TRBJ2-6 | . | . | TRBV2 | TGTGCCAGCAGCCCCGGGGCAGGGGCCAACGTCCTGACTTTC | CASSPGAGANVLTF
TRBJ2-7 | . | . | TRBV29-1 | TGCAGCGTTGTTGAGGGTGAGCAGTACTTC | CSVVEGEQYF
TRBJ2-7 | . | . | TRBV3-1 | TGTGCCAGCAGCCAAGAGATCGGTTCCTACGAGCAGTACTTC | CASSQEIGSYEQYF